This note documents a single T cell receptor beta chain sequence. What this receptor recognizes is not known. It has no much larger one-base neighbor in the sample; base qualities were not kept. One collaborating source in Seattle enrolled patients during active infection and followed them longitudinally through the course of disease. Each collaborating institution followed its own protocols to collect whole blood in K2EDTA tubes. Collaborator samples were shipped for TCRbeta analysis as frozen whole blood, isolated PBMCs, or DNA extracted from either sample type. The immunoSEQ Assay, a bias-controlled multiplex PCR, was used to amplify TCRbeta CDR3 regions from genomic DNA. The original pipeline was this. Within the assay, amplification of reference gene primers was used to estimate how many nucleated cells each sample contained. To quantify the absolute abundance of each unique TCRbeta CDR3 rearrangement, sequence reads were collapsed and filtered. For each sample, productive Simpson clonality was calculated as the square root of Simpson's diversity index over productive rearrangements. Sourced from immuneACCESS, this table was stored by TCRdb with only in-frame sequences that have V and J called. A share of the clones is absent; for the studies checked, an unresolved V gene accounts for under half, and the remainder has no known explanation. The D gene and trimming were derived from the DNA, and the V and J assignments and clone size from that table. The sample table holds about 270,000 clones, of which roughly 83% were seen once. The ten top clones hold over 1.1% of the sample.

Trimming takes 5 bases from V and 3 bases from J, and the germline ends sit 13 bases apart. CDR1 MNHEY and CDR2 SVGAGI are derived from the germline V gene. The CDR3 has 14 amino acids, counting the end cysteine and phenylalanine. Only the CDR3 portion is preserved as DNA: 42 bases, with reading frame beginning at the first base. This specimen belongs to a study of blood T cell repertoires in COVID-19 (dated by TCRdb to 2019 to 2021). For the wider study: Collaborator samples came from the United States, Italy and Spain and covered acute and convalescent phases of COVID-19. The material from the prospective study consisted of cDNA or gDNA derived from T cells, B-cell-depleted T cells, or PBMCs. Deeply sampled blood TCRbeta repertoires from subjects exposed to, actively infected with, or recovered from COVID-19 were included in the dataset. The repertoires were made available in a free public database intended to serve as a resource for research on the immune response to SARS-CoV-2. The samples were drawn from the first 160 participants of the ongoing ImmuneRACE study and from 950 to 1,500 subjects provided by 6 global collaborators. Sample metadata almost always included a de-identified subject ID, COVID-19 status, age in years and sex. Where available, HLA class I and class II types were obtained from metadata supplied by the sample provider rather than from assay-based typing.

Overall results and qualifications from the work: The amount of clinical and demographic metadata varied by source and participant and was provided uncurated.

The sequence links TRBV6-5 to TRBJ1-2, with TRBD1 tentatively as D gene (5 bases match). The sequence derives from a human donor with COVID-19, enrolled during active disease. The donor label of this sample is uncertain. Material for sequencing was peripheral blood. The CDR3 region has the sequence CASSRGSAHYGYTF. The DNA reads as follows: TGTGCCAGCAGTAGGGGTTCGGCCCACTATGGCTACACCTTC.